The 27 T cell receptor beta chains below were found in one sample sequenced in a study of early T cells in non-severe SARS-CoV-2 infection. Using its own MiXCR run on the 5' RACE reads, TCRdb lists one record per CDR3 protein. The table lists some 77,000 distinct CDR3 sequences, roughly 13% of them singletons. The sequencing sample was made of whole blood. The receptors here all came from an adult who was a healthcare worker with PCR-confirmed SARS-CoV-2 infection or an uninfected control (not recorded which).

This clonotype was seen at least ten times. The V gene is TRBV5-1, the J gene TRBJ1-4; D unclear. Looked up from germline, CDR1 is SGHRS and CDR2 is YFSETQ. This CDR3 has 12 residues. The V and J ends lost 4 bases and 4 bases respectively, with 5 bases between them. The CDR3 reads CASSASNEKLFF. The CDR3, as DNA: TGCGCCAGCAGCGCAAGTAATGAAAAACTGTTTTTT.

This clonotype occurred a few times. The rearrangement links TRBV11-3 to TRBJ1-5; TRBD1 aligns across 8 bases. V trimming: 10 bases; J trimming: 4 bases; junction bases outside the gene matches: 6. The CDR3 has 13 residues. Germline CDR1 is SGHNT and CDR2 is YENEEA. The CDR3 nucleotides read TGTGCCACCCGGGACAGGTCAAATCAGCCCCAGCATTTT. It is translated as CATRDRSNQPQHF. Filled out from reference TRBV11-3 and TRBJ1-5, the complete variable domain reads EAGVVQSPRYKIIEKKQPVAFWCNPISGHNTLYWYLQNLGQGPELLIRYENEEAVDDSQLPKDRFSAERLKGVDSTLKIQPAELGDSAVYLCATRDRSNQPQHFGDGTRLSIL.

This clonotype was counted ten times or more. The chain has TRBV5-5 and TRBJ2-1; 11 nucleotides line up with TRBD2. Unmatched junction bases numbered 17, after V lost 4 bases and J lost 8 bases. Germline CDR1 is SGHKS and CDR2 is YYEKEE (reference sequence). The CDR3 extends over 18 amino acids. CDR3 residues: CASSHVRLAGGVGDEQFF. CDR3 DNA sequence: TGTGCCAGCAGCCATGTAAGGCTAGCGGGGGGCGTTGGGGATGAGCAGTTCTTC.

This clonotype was counted many times. The rearrangement uses TRBV5-1 and TRBJ1-1; maybe TRBD1 (5 bases). Germline V gives CDR1 SGHRS, CDR2 YFSETQ. V was pared by 4 bases and J by 1 base, with 11 bases between. CDR3 length: 14 residues. The CDR3 loop is CASSLDSRNTEAFF. DNA for the CDR3: TGCGCCAGCAGCCTCGACAGTAGGAACACTGAAGCTTTCTTT.

In its sample, this clonotype was seen a few times. This chain connects TRBV4-2 to TRBJ1-1, with 9 bases fitting TRBD1. Trimming removed 2 bases from V and 2 bases from J; junction bases left unmatched: 9. The germline gives CDR1 LGHNA, CDR2 YNFKEQ. The CDR3 is 17 amino acids. The CDR3 sequence is CASSQRSMGQGNTEAFF. CDR3 nucleotide sequence: TGTGCCAGCAGCCAAAGATCCATGGGACAGGGAAACACTGAAGCTTTCTTT.

Written as DNA, the CDR3 is TGTGCCAGCAGTTTGTTGACAGGGAGGATCGATGAGCAGTTCTTC. Amino acid sequence: CASSLLTGRIDEQFF. This sequence joins TRBV28 and TRBJ2-1; possibly TRBD1 for D (7 bases). The CDR3 totals 15 residues. Trimming stripped 3 bases from V and 8 bases from J, with 17 bases between. Germline V CDR1 and CDR2: MDHEN, SYDVKM.

J is TRBJ1-1 and V is TRBV29-1, with TRBD1 matching 10 bases. CDR3 length: 14 amino acids. The germline gives CDR1 SQVTM, CDR2 ANQGSEA. Germline trimming cut 2 bases from V and 4 bases from J; bases unmatched to any gene: 4. The CDR3 bases are TGCAGCGTTGAATCGGGACAGGGGTTCACTGAAGCTTTCTTT. Protein: CSVESGQGFTEAFF.

This clonotype was picked up many times. The CDR3 protein is CSARTEKESMETQYF. The CDR3 DNA reads TGCAGTGCTAGGACAGAAAAGGAGTCAATGGAGACCCAGTACTTC. The V call is TRBV20-1, the J call TRBJ2-5, with a tentative D call TRBD1 (5 bases). Trimming shortened V by 3 bases and J by 5 bases, and 19 bases separated the two germline ends. Germline V gene lookup returns CDR1 DFQATT and CDR2 SNEGSKA (reference sequence). The CDR3 covers 15 residues.

The chain carries TRBV20-1 and TRBJ2-2; no clear D. Trimming left V 3 bases short and J 6 bases short, with 11 bases between. The CDR3 is 13 residues long. Germline CDR1 and CDR2: DFQATT and SNEGSKA (reference sequence). This CDR3 is CSARAKIPGELFF. In DNA form, the CDR3 reads TGCAGTGCTAGGGCGAAGATACCCGGGGAGCTGTTTTTT.

This clonotype appeared many times. The chain carries TRBV20-1 and TRBJ1-4, with D uncertain. This CDR3 has 17 residues. V lost 5 bases and J lost 0, with 19 bases in between. The V gene's germline CDR1 is DFQATT and CDR2 SNEGSKA (reference sequence). The CDR3 nucleotides are TGCAGTGCTCTTGTAGATTGGACTGATGCAACTAATGAAAAACTGTTTTTT. Translating gives CSALVDWTDATNEKLFF.

The rearrangement joins TRBV24-1 to TRBJ2-3; TRBD2 aligns across 8 bases. This CDR3 contains 16 residues. Germline V gene data show CDR1 as KGHDR and CDR2 as SFDVKD. V was clipped by 2 bases and J by 0 bases; unmatched bases: 3. This chain's CDR3 is CATSDSLAASTDTQYF. In DNA, the CDR3 is TGTGCCACCAGTGATTCACTAGCGGCTAGCACAGATACGCAGTATTTT.

This clonotype was seen a few times. The chain employs TRBV30 and TRBJ2-1; D may be TRBD2 (5 bases). Germline V gene data show CDR1 as GTSNPN and CDR2 as SVGIG (reference sequence). The CDR3 consists of 13 residues. CDR3 sequence (DNA): TGTGCTCTCCGGACTCGCTCCTACAATGAGCAGTTCTTC. Its translation: CALRTRSYNEQFF.

The table lists this clonotype with a few counts. This sequence joins TRBV20-1 and TRBJ1-1, with TRBD1 identical over 9 bases. The length of the CDR3 is 14 residues. Germline CDR1 and CDR2: DFQATT and SNEGSKA (reference sequence). Germline trimming cut 5 bases from V and 2 bases from J; bases unmatched to any gene: 6. CDR3 sequence: CSARPGQGNTEAFF. CDR3 nucleotide sequence: TGCAGTGCTCGACCGGGACAGGGTAACACTGAAGCTTTCTTT.

This clonotype was counted ten times or more. The chain uses TRBV9 and TRBJ2-7; no clear D gene. CDR1 SGDLS and CDR2 YYNGEE come from the germline V gene. This CDR3 contains 14 residues. The V end lost 0 bases, the J end lost 6 bases, and 13 bases lay between the germline ends. The CDR3 here is CASSVGGLKSEQYF. The DNA for the CDR3 is TGTGCCAGCAGCGTAGGGGGTTTGAAGAGCGAGCAGTACTTC. Filled out from reference TRBV9 and TRBJ2-7, the complete variable domain reads DSGVTQTPKHLITATGQRVTLRCSPRSGDLSVYWYQQSLDQGLQFLIQYYNGEERAKGNILERFSAQQFPDLHSELNLSSLELGDSALYFCASSVGGLKSEQYFGPGTRLTVT.

This clonotype was detected many times. This chain uses TRBV2 with TRBJ2-7; 11 bases are a match to TRBD1. The V and J ends lost 8 bases and 2 bases, in that order; junction bases with no gene match: 8. Germline assignment: CDR1 SNHLY and CDR2 FYNNEI. The CDR3 is made up of 15 amino acids. CDR3: CASVPGDRGTYEQYF. The CDR3 nucleotides are TGTGCCAGCGTACCCGGGGACAGGGGGACCTACGAGCAGTACTTC. The variable domain in full, with the rest retrieved from reference TRBV2 and TRBJ2-7, is EPEVTQTPSHQVTQMGQEVILRCVPISNHLYFYWYRQILGQKVEFLVSFYNNEISEKSEIFDDQFSVERPDGSNFTLKIRSTKLEDSAMYFCASVPGDRGTYEQYFGPGTRLTVT.

A few counts support this clonotype. The chain uses TRBV4-3 and TRBJ2-2; D may be TRBD2 (6 bases). The CDR3 spans 16 residues. V lost 6 bases and J 1 base, leaving 15 bases between the germline ends. The germline CDR1 and CDR2 sequences are LGHNA and YSLEER. The CDR3 is CASSVRSGKNTGELFF. The DNA of the CDR3 is TGCGCCAGCAGTGTACGTAGCGGAAAGAACACCGGGGAGCTGTTTTTT.

This clonotype has just a few counts. This chain joins TRBV9 and TRBJ1-1, with TRBD1 identical over 7 bases. This CDR3 has 14 residues. CDR1 SGDLS and CDR2 YYNGEE come from the germline V gene. V gave up 3 bases and J gave up 4 bases; unmatched junction bases: 6. CDR3: CASSETGLITEAFF. The DNA of the CDR3 is TGTGCCAGCAGCGAGACAGGGTTGATCACTGAAGCTTTCTTT.

This clonotype has just a few counts. The chain is built from TRBV20-1 and TRBJ2-1; D might be TRBD1 (5 bases). Germline CDR1 is DFQATT and CDR2 is SNEGSKA (reference sequence). The V gene lost 4 bases and the J gene lost 6 bases, with 13 bases spanning the gap. The CDR3 is 13 amino acids. Here the CDR3 reads CSAKSGAFNEQFF. CDR3 nucleotides: TGCAGTGCTAAGTCTGGGGCCTTCAATGAGCAGTTCTTC.

This rearrangement joins TRBV20-1 to TRBJ2-5, with 11 bases matching TRBD2. This CDR3 is built from 14 residues. After removal of 3 bases from V and 4 bases from J, the junction contained 4 bases not matched to a gene. Looked up from germline, CDR1 is DFQATT and CDR2 is SNEGSKA (reference sequence). The CDR3 DNA is TGCAGTGCTAGTATTAGCGGGAGGGGAGAGACCCAGTACTTC. It encodes CSASISGRGETQYF.

This clonotype was found many times. This chain links TRBV29-1 with TRBJ2-5; D is unresolved. The CDR3 loop spans 12 amino acids. CDR1 and CDR2 (germline): SQVTM, ANQGSEA. Trimming stripped 1 base from V and 5 bases from J, with 8 bases between. CDR3 DNA: TGCAGCGTTGAAGGAAGTGGGGAGACCCAGTACTTC. It specifies CSVEGSGETQYF.

The gene calls are TRBV12-5 and TRBJ2-6; 11 nucleotides align to TRBD1. Germline loops: CDR1 LGHNT, CDR2 FRNRAP. V shed 6 bases, J shed 0 bases, and the junction held 7 bases outside the gene matches. The CDR3 runs to 18 residues. CDR3 residues: CASGPGQGVLSGANVLTF. In DNA, the CDR3 is TGTGCTAGTGGACCGGGACAGGGGGTACTCTCTGGGGCCAACGTCCTGACTTTC. Full variable domain (remainder filled in from reference TRBV12-5 and TRBJ2-6): DARVTQTPRHKVTEMGQEVTMRCQPILGHNTVFWYRQTMMQGLELLAYFRNRAPLDDSGMPKDRFSAEMPDATLATLKIQPSEPRDSAVYFCASGPGQGVLSGANVLTFGAGSRLTVL.

The chain couples TRBV29-1 to TRBJ2-3; TRBD2 might be the D (5 bases). Germline lookup yields CDR1 SQVTM and CDR2 ANQGSEA. Trimming removed 8 bases at V and 6 bases at J, with 9 bases between. The CDR3 covers 10 residues. The CDR3 loop reads CSSAGDTQYF. DNA for the CDR3: TGCAGCTCTGCGGGCGATACGCAGTATTTT.

V gene TRBV4-3 combines with J gene TRBJ2-7; 9 bases are shared with TRBD1. The CDR3 spans 13 residues. Germline V gene sequence: CDR1 LGHNA, CDR2 YSLEER. V was clipped by 9 bases and J by 9 bases; unmatched bases: 12. The CDR3 DNA sequence: TGCGCCAGGCCACAGGGGGCAGGTAGGGGGCAGTACTTC. This codes for CARPQGAGRGQYF.

In this sample, this clonotype turned up many times. This chain joins TRBV6-2 or TRBV6-3 and TRBJ1-5; no reliable D call. CDR3 length: 13 amino acids. CDR1 and CDR2 (germline): MNHEY, SVGEGT. Deletions cut 6 bases from V and 3 bases from J, with 9 bases between. DNA for the CDR3: TGTGCCAGCAGAAGGACGGTCAATCAGCCCCAGCATTTT. Translating it yields CASRRTVNQPQHF.

Only a few counts were recorded for this clonotype. V and J are TRBV5-1 and TRBJ2-5, with a possible D match to TRBD1 (6 bases). The germline V gene encodes CDR1 SGHRS and CDR2 YFSETQ. V lost 3 bases to trimming and J lost 5 bases, with 17 bases between them. The CDR3 length is 15 residues. CDR3 amino acids: CASSSYTGPTETQYF. The DNA of the CDR3 is TGCGCCAGCAGCTCGTACACAGGGCCGACGGAGACCCAGTACTTC.

The chain has TRBV9 and TRBJ2-7; the match to TRBD1 covers 10 bases. V dropped 3 bases and J dropped 5; count of bases not matched to a gene: 5. The CDR3 runs to 14 residues. Germline assignment: CDR1 SGDLS and CDR2 YYNGEE. The CDR3 sequence: CASSGQGAKDEQYF. The CDR3 DNA reads as TGTGCCAGCAGCGGACAGGGGGCAAAAGACGAGCAGTACTTC.

The chain couples TRBV11-2 to TRBJ1-1, with D maybe TRBD1 (6 bases). With 0 bases removed from V and 0 bases from J, the gap between germline ends came to 11 bases. The CDR3 runs to 16 residues. Germline lookup yields CDR1 SGHAT and CDR2 FQNNGV. Here the CDR3 reads CASSLDGGHLNTEAFF. The CDR3 DNA is TGTGCCAGCAGCTTAGATGGGGGACATCTGAACACTGAAGCTTTCTTT.